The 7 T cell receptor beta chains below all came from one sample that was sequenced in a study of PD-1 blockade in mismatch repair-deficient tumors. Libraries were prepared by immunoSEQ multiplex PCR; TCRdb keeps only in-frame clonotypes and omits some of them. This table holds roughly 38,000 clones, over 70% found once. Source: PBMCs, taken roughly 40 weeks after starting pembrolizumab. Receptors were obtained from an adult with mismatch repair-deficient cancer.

As DNA, the CDR3 is TGTGCCAGCAGCACTCGGACTAGCGGGAGGGCCACTTTCTCCTACAATGAGCAGTTCTTC. Its protein product is CASSTRTSGRATFSYNEQFF. This chain links TRBV9 with TRBJ2-1; TRBD2 matches at 15 bases. CDR1 and CDR2 (germline): SGDLS, YYNGEE. After removal of 4 bases from V and 0 bases from J, the junction contained 11 bases not matched to a gene. The CDR3 loop spans 20 amino acids.

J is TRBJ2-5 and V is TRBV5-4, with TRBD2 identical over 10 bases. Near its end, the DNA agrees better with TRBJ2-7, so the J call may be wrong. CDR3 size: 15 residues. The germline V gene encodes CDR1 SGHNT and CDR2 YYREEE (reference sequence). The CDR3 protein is CASSTSGDSSYEQYF. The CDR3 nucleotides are TGTGCCAGCAGCACTAGCGGGGATAGCTCCTACGAGCAGTACTTC.

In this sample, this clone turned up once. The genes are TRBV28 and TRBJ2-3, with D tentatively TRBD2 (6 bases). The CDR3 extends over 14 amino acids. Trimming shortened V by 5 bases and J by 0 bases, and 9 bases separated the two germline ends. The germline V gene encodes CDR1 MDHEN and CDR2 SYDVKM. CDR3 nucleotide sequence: TGTGCCAGCAGTCGGGAGAGGAGCACAGATACGCAGTATTTT. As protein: CASSRERSTDTQYF.

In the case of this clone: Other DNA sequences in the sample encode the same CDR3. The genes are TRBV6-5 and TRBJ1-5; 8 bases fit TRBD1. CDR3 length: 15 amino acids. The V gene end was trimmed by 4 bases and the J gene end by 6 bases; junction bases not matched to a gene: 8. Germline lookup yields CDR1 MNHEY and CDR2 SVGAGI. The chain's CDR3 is CASSFSQGGSQPQHF. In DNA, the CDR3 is TGTGCCAGCAGTTTTTCACAGGGGGGAAGTCAGCCCCAGCATTTT.

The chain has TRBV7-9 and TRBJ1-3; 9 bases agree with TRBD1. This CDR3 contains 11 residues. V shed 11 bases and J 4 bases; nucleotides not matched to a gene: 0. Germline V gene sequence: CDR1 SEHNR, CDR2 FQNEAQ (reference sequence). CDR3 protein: CAGTGGNTIYF. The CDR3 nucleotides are TGTGCCGGGACAGGGGGAAACACCATATATTTT.

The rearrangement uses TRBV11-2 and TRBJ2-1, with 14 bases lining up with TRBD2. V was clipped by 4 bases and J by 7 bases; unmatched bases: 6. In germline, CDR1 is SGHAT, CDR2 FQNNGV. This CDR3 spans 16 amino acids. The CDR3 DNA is TGTGCCAGCAGCTCTGGACTAGCGGGAGGTTCAAATGAGCAGTTCTTC. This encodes CASSSGLAGGSNEQFF.

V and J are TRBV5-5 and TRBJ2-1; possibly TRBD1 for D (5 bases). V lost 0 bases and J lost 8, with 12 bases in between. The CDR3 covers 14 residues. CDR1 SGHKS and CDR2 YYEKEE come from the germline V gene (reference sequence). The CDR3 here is CASSLAQGRDEQFF. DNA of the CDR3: TGTGCCAGCAGCTTGGCCCAGGGTAGGGATGAGCAGTTCTTC.